This T cell receptor beta chain was obtained from a study of T cell repertoires in cytomegalovirus infection. The overall study: Public TCR beta signatures indicated both CMV infection and matching HLA type. Study-wide findings and caveats: In two of eight donors, the top clonotype was HLA-C-restricted CMV-specific. Cumulative public TCR beta family frequency identified CMV carriers with the relevant HLA.

TCRdb ran MiXCR on the reads and lists one entry per CDR3 protein. The table shows about 250,000 distinct CDR3 sequences, with approximately 6.7% occurring only once. In this sample, this clonotype turned up many times. Its antigen remains unidentified. The V gene lost 5 bases and the J gene lost 1 base, with 8 bases spanning the gap. The CDR3 runs 13 residues. CDR1 is SGHTA and CDR2 is FQGNSA in the germline V gene. The receptor was isolated from a human donor in good health (CMV status not recorded). Some clones in this sample may be carry-over from other donors' samples. The chain couples TRBV7-2 to TRBJ1-2, with TRBD1 as a possible D gene (5 bases). The sample taken for sequencing was PBMCs. The CDR3 loop reads CASSATVNYGYTF. The CDR3 coding sequence is TGTGCCAGCAGCGCGACAGTTAACTATGGCTACACCTTC. Using reference TRBV7-2 and TRBJ1-2 for the parts outside the CDR3, the full variable domain is GAGVSQSPSNKVTEKGKDVELRCDPISGHTALYWYRQSLGQGLEFLIYFQGNSAPDKSGLPSDRFSAERTGGSVSTLTIQRTQQEDSAVYLCASSATVNYGYTFGSGTRLTVV.